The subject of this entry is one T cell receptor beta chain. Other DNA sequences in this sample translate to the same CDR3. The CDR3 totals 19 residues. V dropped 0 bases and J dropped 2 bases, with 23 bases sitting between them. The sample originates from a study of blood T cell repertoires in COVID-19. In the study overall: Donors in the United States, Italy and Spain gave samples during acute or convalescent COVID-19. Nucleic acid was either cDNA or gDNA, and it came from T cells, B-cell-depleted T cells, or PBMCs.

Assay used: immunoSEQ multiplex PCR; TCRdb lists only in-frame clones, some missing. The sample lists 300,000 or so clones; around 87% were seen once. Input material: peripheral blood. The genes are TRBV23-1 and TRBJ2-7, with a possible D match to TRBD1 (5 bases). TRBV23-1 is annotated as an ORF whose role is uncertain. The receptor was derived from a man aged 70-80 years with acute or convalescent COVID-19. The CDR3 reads CASSQSFQGQVPIPYEQYF. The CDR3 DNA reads TGCGCCAGCAGTCAATCATTCCAGGGCCAGGTTCCCATCCCCTACGAGCAGTACTTC.